This T cell receptor beta chain originates from a study of T cells in localized non-small cell lung cancer. General study results and limits: In adjacent lung appeared a median around 60 of the top 100 tumor clones. Without multi-region sequencing, intratumor heterogeneity could not be excluded. Uninvolved adjacent lung showed peak T cell clonality, exceeding tumor.

In regard to this clone: Its target is not known.

Profiled with immunoSEQ multiplex PCR; TCRdb holds only in-frame clones, not every one. Of tens of thousands of clones detected, about 88% appear once; the ten largest clones hold 20% to 25%. CDR3 length: 15 residues. V was pared by 7 bases and J by 6 bases, with 18 bases between. Germline V CDR1 and CDR2: SNHLY, FYNNEI. The chain combines TRBV2 with TRBJ1-4; D is possibly TRBD1 (6 bases). The sequence was obtained from a woman aged 35 to 69 with stage I squamous cell lung carcinoma. The sequenced sample was peripheral blood, obtained before any cancer treatment. The CDR3 sequence is CASKRRDKGDEKLFF. The CDR3 DNA sequence: TGTGCCAGCAAGCGTCGGGACAAAGGAGATGAAAAACTGTTTTTT.